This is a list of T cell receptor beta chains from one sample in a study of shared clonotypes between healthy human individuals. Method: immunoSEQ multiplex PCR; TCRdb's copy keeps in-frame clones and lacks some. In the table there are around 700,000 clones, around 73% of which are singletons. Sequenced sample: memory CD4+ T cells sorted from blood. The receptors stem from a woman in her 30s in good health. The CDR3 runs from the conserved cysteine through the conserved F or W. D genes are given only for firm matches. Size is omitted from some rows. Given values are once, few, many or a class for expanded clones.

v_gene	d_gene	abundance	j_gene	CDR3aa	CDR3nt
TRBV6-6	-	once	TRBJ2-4	CASRPQGRNIQYF	TGTGCCAGCAGGCCCCAGGGAAGGAACATTCAGTACTTC
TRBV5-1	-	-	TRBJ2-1	CASSVTLGGSYNEQFF	TGCGCCAGCAGCGTGACCCTTGGGGGGTCCTACAATGAGCAGTTCTTC
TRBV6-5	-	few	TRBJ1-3	CASSDLYSGNTIYF	TGTGCCAGCAGTGACTTGTACTCTGGAAACACCATATATTTT
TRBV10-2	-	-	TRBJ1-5	CASSEFEGNQPQHF	TGCGCCAGCAGTGAGTTTGAAGGGAATCAGCCCCAGCATTTT
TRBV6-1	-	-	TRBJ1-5	CASRSGALSNQPQHF	TGTGCCAGCAGGTCAGGGGCGCTTAGCAATCAGCCCCAGCATTTT
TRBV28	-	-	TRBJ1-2	CASSPFAGTSHTF	TGTGCCAGCAGTCCGTTTGCCGGGACATCTCACACCTTC
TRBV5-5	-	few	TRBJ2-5	CASSLAVHETQYF	TGTGCCAGCAGCTTGGCGGTTCATGAGACCCAGTACTTC
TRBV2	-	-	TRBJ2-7	CASSEARRTNEQYF	TGTGCCAGCAGTGAAGCGCGAAGGACAAACGAGCAGTACTTC
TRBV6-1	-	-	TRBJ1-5	CASSPNSNQPQHF	TGTGCCAGCAGCCCGAATAGCAATCAGCCCCAGCATTTT
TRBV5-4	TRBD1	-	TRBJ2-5	CASSLGGQGARETKYF	TGTGCCAGCAGCTTGGGGGGACAGGGGGCACGGGAGACCAAGTACTTC
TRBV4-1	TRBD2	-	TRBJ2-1	CASSHGSGSGSYNEQFF	TGCGCCAGCAGCCATGGTAGCGGGAGTGGTTCCTACAATGAGCAGTTCTTC
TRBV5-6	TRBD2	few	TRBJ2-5	CASSISSRDYVETQYF	TGTGCCAGCAGCATCTCGTCCCGGGACTATGTCGAGACCCAGTACTTC
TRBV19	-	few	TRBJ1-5	CASSMFSGGDSRNQPQHF	TGTGCCAGTAGTATGTTCAGCGGGGGCGACAGCCGCAATCAGCCCCAGCATTTT
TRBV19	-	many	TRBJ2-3	CASSYGRGTDTQYF	TGTGCCAGTAGCTACGGTCGGGGGACAGATACGCAGTATTTT
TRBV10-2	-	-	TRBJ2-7	CASSRGSGYEQYF	TGCGCCAGCAGCCGGGGTTCTGGCTACGAGCAGTACTTC
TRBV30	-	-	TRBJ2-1	CAWSEGTAYYNEQFF	TGTGCCTGGAGTGAAGGGACGGCTTACTACAATGAGCAGTTCTTC
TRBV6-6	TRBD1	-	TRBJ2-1	CASSSGQGFYNEQFF	TGTGCCAGCAGTTCTGGACAGGGGTTCTACAATGAGCAGTTCTTC
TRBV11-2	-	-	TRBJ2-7	CASSSSIVPTRLYEQYF	TGTGCCAGCAGCTCCAGTATTGTACCAACTCGTCTTTACGAGCAGTACTTC
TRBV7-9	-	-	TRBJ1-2	CASSLARAQGVGGYTF	TGTGCCAGCAGCTTAGCCCGGGCACAGGGTGTTGGGGGCTACACCTTC
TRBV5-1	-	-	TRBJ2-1	CASSFATSSYNEQFF	TGCGCCAGCAGCTTTGCGACATCCTCCTACAATGAGCAGTTCTTC
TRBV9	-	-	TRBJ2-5	CASSVGPFEPMQETQYF	TGTGCCAGCAGCGTAGGTCCCTTTGAACCGATGCAAGAGACCCAGTACTTC
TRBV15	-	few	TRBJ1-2	CATSRGDSQYGYTF	TGTGCCACCAGCAGAGGAGACAGTCAGTATGGCTACACCTTC
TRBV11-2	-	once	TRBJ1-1	CASSFSENTEAFF	TGTGCCAGCAGCTTCAGTGAGAACACTGAAGCTTTCTTT
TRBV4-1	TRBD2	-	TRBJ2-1	CASSQRSGPSYNEQFF	TGCGCCAGCAGCCAACGTAGCGGGCCTTCCTACAATGAGCAGTTCTTC
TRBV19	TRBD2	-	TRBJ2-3	CASRPSGSADTQYF	TGTGCCAGTAGACCTAGCGGGAGCGCAGATACGCAGTATTTT
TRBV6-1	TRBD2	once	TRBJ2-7	CASTSERLAGNEQYF	TGTGCCAGCACCTCCGAGCGGCTAGCGGGAAACGAGCAGTACTTC
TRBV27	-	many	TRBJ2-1	CASSFNYHNEQFF	TGTGCCAGCAGTTTTAATTACCACAATGAGCAGTTCTTC
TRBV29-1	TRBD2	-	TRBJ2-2	CSALLAGGTNTGELFF	TGCAGCGCCTTACTAGCGGGAGGTACCAACACCGGGGAGCTGTTTTTT
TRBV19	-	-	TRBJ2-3	CASTVRGARDTQYF	TGTGCCAGTACCGTCAGGGGGGCCAGGGATACGCAGTATTTT
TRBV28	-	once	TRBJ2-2	CASSLWQGTNTGELFF	TGTGCCAGCAGTTTGTGGCAGGGGACGAACACCGGGGAGCTGTTTTTT
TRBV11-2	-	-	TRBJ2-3	CASSSSTDTQYF	TGTGCCAGCAGCTCATCCACAGATACGCAGTATTTT
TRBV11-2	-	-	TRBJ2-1	CASSGGGGDEQFF	TGTGCCAGCAGCGGAGGTGGGGGTGATGAGCAGTTCTTC
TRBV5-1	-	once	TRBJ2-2	CASSRDTYTGELFF	TGCGCCAGCAGCAGGGACACTTACACCGGGGAGCTGTTTTTT
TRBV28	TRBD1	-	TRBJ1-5	CASRDRGSNQPQHF	TGTGCCAGCAGGGACAGGGGTAGCAATCAGCCCCAGCATTTT
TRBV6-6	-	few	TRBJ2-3	CASSYTTDTQYF	TGTGCCAGCAGTTACACCACAGATACGCAGTATTTT
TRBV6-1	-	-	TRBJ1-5	CASSERGGWQPQHF	TGTGCCAGCAGTGAGAGGGGGGGATGGCAGCCCCAGCATTTT
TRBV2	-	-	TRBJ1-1	CASSEVGTAGPEAFF	TGTGCCAGCAGTGAAGTCGGTACAGCGGGTCCTGAAGCTTTCTTT
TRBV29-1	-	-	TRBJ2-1	CSVNNNEQFF	TGCAGCGTCAACAACAATGAGCAGTTCTTC